Following are 14 T cell receptor beta chains from one sample sequenced in a study of blood T cell repertoires in COVID-19. Libraries were prepared by immunoSEQ multiplex PCR; TCRdb keeps only in-frame clonotypes and omits some of them. The profile covers 200,000 to 250,000 clones, with roughly 90% appearing a single time and about 2.2% taken by the ten largest. The specimen was peripheral blood. All receptors come from a man aged 25 to 45 who had recovered from COVID-19.

This clone has only a few counts. J is TRBJ2-2 and V is TRBV10-2; 7 bases fit TRBD1. The length of the CDR3 is 18 residues. Germline V gives CDR1 WSHSY, CDR2 SAAADI. With V trimmed by 8 bases and J by 4 bases, 19 bases remained unmatched. The CDR3 bases are TGCGCCAGCTCTCAAACCCCCCTTAGACAGGGTGGCACCGGGGAGCTGTTTTTT. It specifies CASSQTPLRQGGTGELFF.

The rearrangement uses TRBV14 and TRBJ2-1; perhaps TRBD1 as D (5 bases). Deletions cut 4 bases from V and 4 bases from J, with 17 bases between. The CDR3 has 16 amino acids. Germline CDR1 and CDR2: SGHDN and FVKESK. The CDR3 coding sequence is TGTGCCAGCAGCCGCAACAACTTAGGGGCTTACAATGAGCAGTTCTTC. This codes for CASSRNNLGAYNEQFF. Complete variable domain (other parts from reference TRBV14 and TRBJ2-1): EAGVTQFPSHSVIEKGQTVTLRCDPISGHDNLYWYRRVMGKEIKFLLHFVKESKQDESGMPNNRFLAERTGGTYSTLKVQPAELEDSGVYFCASSRNNLGAYNEQFFGPGTRLTVL.

The CDR3 nucleotides read TGCGCCAGCAGCCAAGAAACTAGGATGACCGGGGAGCTGTTTTTT. Translating gives CASSQETRMTGELFF. The J gene is TRBJ2-2, the V gene TRBV4-1, with D possibly TRBD2 on 5 matching bases. Between the trimmed V and J ends, which lost 0 bases and 5 bases, there was a span of 10 bases. The CDR3 length is 15 residues. CDR1 MGHRA and CDR2 YSYEKL come from the germline V gene.

This clone was counted a single time. The J gene is TRBJ1-2, the V gene TRBV7-6; weak D call: TRBD1 (5 bases). V was clipped by 5 bases and J by 8 bases, with 21 bases between them. This CDR3 has 15 residues. CDR1 and CDR2 (germline): SGHVS, FNYEAQ. CDR3 nucleotides: TGTGCCAGCAGCCCGCCGATTAGTGGCGGGGGAGGCTACACCTTC. Translating it yields CASSPPISGGGGYTF.

The chain has TRBV4-1 and TRBJ2-1, with D possibly matching TRBD1 (6 bases). Between the trimmed V and J ends, which lost 1 base and 1 base, there was a span of 14 bases. Germline loops: CDR1 MGHRA, CDR2 YSYEKL. The CDR3 covers 17 residues. CDR3 nucleotides: TGCGCCAGCAGCCAAGGGACAGCCGGTTTATCCTACAATGAGCAGTTCTTC. Its translation is CASSQGTAGLSYNEQFF.

This clone was observed many times. This chain links TRBV10-1 with TRBJ2-2, with D unclear. The CDR3 loop spans 14 amino acids. The V gene lost 2 bases and the J gene lost 2 bases, with 6 bases spanning the gap. Germline V gene lookup returns CDR1 WNHNN and CDR2 SYGVQD (reference sequence). CDR3 sequence: CASSEGFNTGELFF. The CDR3 nucleotides are TGCGCCAGCAGTGAGGGCTTCAACACCGGGGAGCTGTTTTTT.

The chain recombines TRBV5-8 with TRBJ2-3, with D maybe TRBD2 (5 bases). This CDR3 contains 15 residues. Trimming pared 2 bases from V and 4 bases from J, leaving 14 bases between. CDR1 and CDR2 (germline): SGHTS, YDEGEE. This chain's CDR3 is CASSFGRGGPDTQYF. The CDR3 bases are TGTGCCAGCAGCTTCGGACGTGGAGGCCCAGATACGCAGTATTTT.

The chain employs TRBV3-1 (or the pseudogene TRBV3-2) and TRBJ1-3, with 8 nucleotides matching TRBD1. Trimming took 5 bases from V and 0 from J; bases not matched to a gene: 3. This CDR3 has 15 residues. Germline V lookup: CDR1 LGHDT, CDR2 YNNKEL (reference sequence). The CDR3 loop is CASSETGGSGNTIYF. The CDR3 region has the DNA TGTGCCAGCAGCGAAACAGGGGGCTCTGGAAACACCATATATTTT.

This chain joins TRBV7-2 and TRBJ1-6; 12 nucleotides line up with TRBD1. CDR1 is SGHTA, CDR2 FQGNSA, per germline. Trimming took 5 bases from V and 7 from J; bases not matched to a gene: 3. CDR3 length equals 15 residues. The CDR3 coding sequence is TGTGCCAGCAGCGCGGGACAGGGGGCGAATTCACCCCTCCACTTT. This gives the protein CASSAGQGANSPLHF.

This clone was counted between two and nine times. The CDR3 DNA follows: TGTGCCAGTAGTATTAGGACAGGGGTGGGAGTTAACTATGGCTACACCTTC. It specifies CASSIRTGVGVNYGYTF. The chain joins TRBV19 to TRBJ1-2; 9 bases line up with TRBD1. Germline V CDR1 and CDR2: LNHDA, SQIVND (reference sequence). V trimming: 3 bases; J trimming: 1 base; junction bases outside the gene matches: 9. The CDR3 runs 17 residues.

This rearrangement joins TRBV18 to TRBJ2-5; D possibly corresponds to TRBD1 (5 bases). The CDR3 has 14 residues. CDR1 is KGHSH and CDR2 is LQKENI in the germline V gene. The ends were cut back, 3 bases at V and 5 bases at J, with 13 bases in the middle. The CDR3 sequence: CASSPRQREETQYF. In DNA form, the CDR3 reads TGTGCCAGCTCACCGAGACAGAGAGAGGAGACCCAGTACTTC.

This clone was detected only a few times. The chain has TRBV5-5 and TRBJ1-6, with D possibly TRBD1 on 5 matching bases. The germline V and J ends were trimmed by 4 bases and 7 bases, with 9 bases remaining between them. Per the germline V gene, CDR1 is SGHKS and CDR2 is YYEKEE (reference sequence). The CDR3 is 13 residues long. Here the CDR3 DNA reads TGTGCCAGCAGCCCAGGGATAAATTCACCCCTCCACTTT. Protein sequence: CASSPGINSPLHF.

The rearrangement joins TRBV19 to TRBJ2-1; D is unresolved. With 3 bases removed from V and 4 bases from J, the gap between germline ends came to 16 bases. CDR3 length equals 16 residues. Per germline, CDR1 LNHDA and CDR2 SQIVND (reference sequence). The CDR3 bases are TGTGCCAGTAGTATCGGCAGGCTACTTCAGTACAATGAGCAGTTCTTC. Its translation: CASSIGRLLQYNEQFF.

This rearrangement joins TRBV4-1 to TRBJ1-2, with 9 bases lining up with TRBD1. After removal of 5 bases from V and 1 base from J, the junction contained 5 bases not matched to a gene. This CDR3 region has 15 residues. Germline values: CDR1 MGHRA, CDR2 YSYEKL. This chain's CDR3 is CASSTWTGDNYGYTF. Written as DNA, the CDR3 is TGCGCCAGCAGCACCTGGACAGGGGATAACTATGGCTACACCTTC.